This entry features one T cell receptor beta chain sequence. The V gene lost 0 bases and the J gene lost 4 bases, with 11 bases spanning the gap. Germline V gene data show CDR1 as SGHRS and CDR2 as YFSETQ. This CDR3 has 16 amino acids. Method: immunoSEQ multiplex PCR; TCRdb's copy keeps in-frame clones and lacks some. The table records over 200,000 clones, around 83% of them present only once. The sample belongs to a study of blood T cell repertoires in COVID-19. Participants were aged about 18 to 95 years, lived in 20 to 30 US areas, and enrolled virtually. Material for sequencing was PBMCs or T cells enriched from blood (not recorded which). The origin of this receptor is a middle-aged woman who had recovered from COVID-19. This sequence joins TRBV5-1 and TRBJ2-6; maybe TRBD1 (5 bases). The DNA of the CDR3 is TGCGCCAGCAGCTTGGAAGGGGTAAGAGGGGCCAACGTCCTGACTTTC. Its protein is CASSLEGVRGANVLTF.